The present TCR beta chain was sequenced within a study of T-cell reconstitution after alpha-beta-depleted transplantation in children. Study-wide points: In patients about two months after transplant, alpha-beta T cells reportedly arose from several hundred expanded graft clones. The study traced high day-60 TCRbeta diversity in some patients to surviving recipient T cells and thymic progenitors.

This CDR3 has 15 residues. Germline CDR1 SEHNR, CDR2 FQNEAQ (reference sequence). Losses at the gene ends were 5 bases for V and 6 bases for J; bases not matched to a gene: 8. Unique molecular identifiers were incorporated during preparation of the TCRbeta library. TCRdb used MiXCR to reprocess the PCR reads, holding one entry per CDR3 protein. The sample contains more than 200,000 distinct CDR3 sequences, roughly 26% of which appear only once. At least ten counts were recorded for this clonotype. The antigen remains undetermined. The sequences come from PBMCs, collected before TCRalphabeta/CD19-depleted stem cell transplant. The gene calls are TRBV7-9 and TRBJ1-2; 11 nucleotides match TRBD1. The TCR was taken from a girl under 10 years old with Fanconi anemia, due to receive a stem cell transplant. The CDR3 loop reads CASSRITDRGHGYTF. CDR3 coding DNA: TGTGCCAGCAGCCGCATAACGGACAGGGGGCATGGCTACACCTTC.